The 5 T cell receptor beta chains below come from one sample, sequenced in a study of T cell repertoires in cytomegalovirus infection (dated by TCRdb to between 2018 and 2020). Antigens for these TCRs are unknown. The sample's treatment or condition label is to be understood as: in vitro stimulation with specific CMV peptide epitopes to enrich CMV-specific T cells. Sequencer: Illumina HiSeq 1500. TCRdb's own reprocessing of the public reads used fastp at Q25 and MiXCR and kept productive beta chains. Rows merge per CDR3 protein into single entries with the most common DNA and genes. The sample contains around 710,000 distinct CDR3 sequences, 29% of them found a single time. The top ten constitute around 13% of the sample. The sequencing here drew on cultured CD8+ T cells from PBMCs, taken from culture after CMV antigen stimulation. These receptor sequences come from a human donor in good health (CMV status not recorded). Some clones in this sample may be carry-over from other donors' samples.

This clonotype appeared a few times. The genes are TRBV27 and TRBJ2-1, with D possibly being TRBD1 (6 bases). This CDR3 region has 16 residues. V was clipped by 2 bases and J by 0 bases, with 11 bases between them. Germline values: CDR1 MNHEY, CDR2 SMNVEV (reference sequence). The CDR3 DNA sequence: TGTGCCAGCAGTTTAAGGGGGATGGGCTCCTACAATGAGCAGTTCTTC. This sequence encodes CASSLRGMGSYNEQFF.

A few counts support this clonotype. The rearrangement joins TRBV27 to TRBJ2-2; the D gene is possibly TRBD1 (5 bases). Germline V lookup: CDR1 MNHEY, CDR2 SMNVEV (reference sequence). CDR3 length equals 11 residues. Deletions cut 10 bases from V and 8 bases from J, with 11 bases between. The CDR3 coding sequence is TGTGCCACCCAGGGAACTGGGGAGCTGTTTTTT. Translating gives CATQGTGELFF.

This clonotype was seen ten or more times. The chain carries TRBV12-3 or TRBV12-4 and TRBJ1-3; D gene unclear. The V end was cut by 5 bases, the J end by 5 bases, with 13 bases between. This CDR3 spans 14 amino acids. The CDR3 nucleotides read TGTGCCAGCAGTCCACCCACTTTTCGAAACACCATATATTTT. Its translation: CASSPPTFRNTIYF.

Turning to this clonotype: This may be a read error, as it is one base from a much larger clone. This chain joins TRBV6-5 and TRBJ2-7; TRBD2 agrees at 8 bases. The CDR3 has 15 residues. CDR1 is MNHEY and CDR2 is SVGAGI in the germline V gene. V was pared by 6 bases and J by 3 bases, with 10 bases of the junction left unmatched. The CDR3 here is CASSRRAGANYEQYF. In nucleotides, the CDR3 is TGTGCCAGCAGCCGGCGAGCGGGGGCAAACTACGAGCAGTACTTC.

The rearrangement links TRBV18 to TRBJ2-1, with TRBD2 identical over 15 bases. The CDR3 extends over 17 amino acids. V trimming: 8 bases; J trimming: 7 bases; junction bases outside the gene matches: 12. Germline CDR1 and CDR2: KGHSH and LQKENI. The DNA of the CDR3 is TGTGCCAGCGCTGGGACTAGCGGGGGGCCAGGATTTAATGAGCAGTTCTTC. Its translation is CASAGTSGGPGFNEQFF.